Listed here is a single T cell receptor beta chain. What it binds is not known. The unexposed donors gave CD4+ T cells in about 2010-2018, prior to COVID-19. The cells were cultured for approximately 10 days before CD4+ T cells were isolated. Testing used SARS-CoV-2 S/N and four cold-coronavirus spikes on unexposed-donor CD4+ T cells, cells permitting. Fresh IL-2 medium replaced half the medium on days 3 and 7. The sample is drawn from a study of CD4 T cells in relation to SARS-CoV-2 and coronaviruses. Repertoires were generated with immunoSEQ multiplex PCR, while TCRdb's copy carries only in-frame clones and drops some. Here the sample spans 25,000 to 35,000 clones, less than 85% being singletons. Sample: CD4+ T cells from PBMCs, cultured in vitro. This receptor was obtained from a human donor in good health.

In DNA, the CDR3 is TGTGCCAGCAGTTACTCGATCGTCCCGGGACAGGTTAGCAATCAGCCCCAGCATTTT. This encodes CASSYSIVPGQVSNQPQHF. V is TRBV6-2 or TRBV6-3 and J is TRBJ1-5; 8 nucleotides match TRBD1. J gave up 0 bases and V 0 bases, and 10 bases lay outside the gene matches. The germline V gene encodes CDR1 MNHEY and CDR2 SVGEGT. CDR3 size: 19 residues.